This paragraph covers one T cell receptor (beta chain) sequence. The target antigen is unknown. Germline is not matched at one junction end, which may reflect a read error. Incorporated into the TCR beta cDNA libraries were unique molecular identifiers, which served to reduce PCR and sequencing biases. T cells, about 0.95 to 10 million of them, yielded roughly 550,000 cDNA molecules. TCRdb ran MiXCR on the PCR reads and lists one entry per CDR3 protein. The sample holds approximately 260,000 distinct CDR3 sequences; 30% to 45% are singletons and the top ten take around 4.8%. The sample belongs to a study of post-analysis software for immune sequencing data. Study-wide background: Progressive-relapsing, secondary progressive and relapsing-remitting multiple sclerosis were among the disease courses included. Overall study findings and caveats: TRBV5-6, TRBV5-1 and TRBV20-1 belonged to a set of about five TRBV segments that were more frequent in patients than controls. Samples from one preparation batch, clustered by F measure, grouped strongly together.

The CDR3 sequence is 15 residues long. Germline assignment: CDR1 MNHEY and CDR2 SVGEGT. This receptor was obtained from a girl aged 10 to 17 with multiple sclerosis. The sequencing input was blood. The chain carries TRBV6-2 or TRBV6-3 and TRBJ1-5; D gene uncertain. The chain's CDR3 is CASNYHSTGNQLQHF. CDR3 DNA sequence: TGTGCCAGCAACTATCACTCTACCGGCAATCAGCTCCAGCATTTT.